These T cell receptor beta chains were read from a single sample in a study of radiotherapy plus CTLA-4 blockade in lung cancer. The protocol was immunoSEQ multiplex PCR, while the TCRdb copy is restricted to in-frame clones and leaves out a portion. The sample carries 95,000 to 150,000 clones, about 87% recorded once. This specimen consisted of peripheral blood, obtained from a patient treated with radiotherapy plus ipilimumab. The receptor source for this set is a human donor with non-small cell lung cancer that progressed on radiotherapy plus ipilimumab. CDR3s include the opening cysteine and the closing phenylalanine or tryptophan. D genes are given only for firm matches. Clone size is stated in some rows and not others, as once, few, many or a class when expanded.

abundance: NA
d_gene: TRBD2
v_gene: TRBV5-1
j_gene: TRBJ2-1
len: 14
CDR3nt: TGCGCCAGCTGGGCGGGAGGCTCCTACAATGAGCAGTTCTTC
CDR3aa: CASWAGGSYNEQFF

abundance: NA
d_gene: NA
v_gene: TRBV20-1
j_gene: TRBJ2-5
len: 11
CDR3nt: TGCAGTGCTGGGGTCGGGGAGACCCAGTACTTC
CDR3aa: CSAGVGETQYF

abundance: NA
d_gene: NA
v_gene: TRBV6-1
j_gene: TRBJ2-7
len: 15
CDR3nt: TGTGCCAGCAGTGAAAGGGGACAGACGGGGGACGAGCAGTACTTC
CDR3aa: CASSERGQTGDEQYF

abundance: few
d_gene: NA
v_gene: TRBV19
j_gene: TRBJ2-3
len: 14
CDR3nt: TGTGCCAGTAGTGAGGGGTGGGGAGCAGATACGCAGTATTTT
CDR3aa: CASSEGWGADTQYF

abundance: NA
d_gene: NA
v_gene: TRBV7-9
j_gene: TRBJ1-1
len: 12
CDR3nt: TGTGCCAGCAACTTTCACGGACGAGAAGCTTTCTTT
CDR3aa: CASNFHGREAFF

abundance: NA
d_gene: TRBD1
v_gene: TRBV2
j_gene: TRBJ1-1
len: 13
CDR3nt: TGTGCCAGCAGCGGACAGGGGAACACTGAAGCTTTCTTT
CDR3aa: CASSGQGNTEAFF

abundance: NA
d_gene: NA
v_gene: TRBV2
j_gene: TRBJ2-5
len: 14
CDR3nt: TGTGCCAGCAGTGTGCTGAGTATCGGGAAGACCCAGTACTTC
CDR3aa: CASSVLSIGKTQYF

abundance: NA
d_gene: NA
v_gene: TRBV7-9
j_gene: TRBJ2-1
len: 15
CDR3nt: TGTGCCAGCAGCTCGTCAAGTGACAGGACCAATGAGCAGTTCTTC
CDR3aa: CASSSSSDRTNEQFF

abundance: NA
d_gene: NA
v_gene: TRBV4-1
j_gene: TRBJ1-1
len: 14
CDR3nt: TGCGCCAGCAGCCAAGGATTCTTGAACACTGAAGCTTTCTTT
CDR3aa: CASSQGFLNTEAFF

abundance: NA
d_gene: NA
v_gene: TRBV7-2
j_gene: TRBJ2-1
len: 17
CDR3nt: TGTGCCAGCAGCTTAGCTAGCGGGGACAGCTCCTACAATGAGCAGTTCTTC
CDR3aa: CASSLASGDSSYNEQFF

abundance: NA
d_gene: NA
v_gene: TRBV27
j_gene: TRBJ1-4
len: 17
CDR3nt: TGTGCCAGCAGTCCCAGTGGGACACGACATCGGGGTGAAAAACTGTTTTTT
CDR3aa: CASSPSGTRHRGEKLFF

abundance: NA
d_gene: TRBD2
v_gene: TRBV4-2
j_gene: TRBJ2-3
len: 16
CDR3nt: TGTGCCAGCAGCCAAGTCACTAGCGCCCTCACAGATACGCAGTATTTT
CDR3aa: CASSQVTSALTDTQYF

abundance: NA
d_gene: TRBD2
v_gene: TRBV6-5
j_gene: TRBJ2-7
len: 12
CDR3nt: TGTGCCGCCGGGACTAGTCCCTACGAGCAGTACTTC
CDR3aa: CAAGTSPYEQYF

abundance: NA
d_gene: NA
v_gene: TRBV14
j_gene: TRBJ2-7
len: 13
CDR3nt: TGTGCCAGCAGCCAAGACCTCTTCGGCGAGCAGTACTTC
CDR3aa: CASSQDLFGEQYF

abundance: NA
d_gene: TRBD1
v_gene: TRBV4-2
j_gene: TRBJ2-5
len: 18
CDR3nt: TGTGCCAGCAGCCAAGATCCTTCGGGACAGGGGGCGCGGGAGACCCAGTACTTC
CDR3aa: CASSQDPSGQGARETQYF

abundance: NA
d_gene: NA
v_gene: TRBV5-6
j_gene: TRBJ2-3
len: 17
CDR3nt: TGTGCCAGCAGCGCCCAGGGGCCTAGTCGGTACACAGATACGCAGTATTTT
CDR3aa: CASSAQGPSRYTDTQYF

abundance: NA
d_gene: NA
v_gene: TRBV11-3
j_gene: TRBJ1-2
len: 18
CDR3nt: TGTGCCAGCAGCTTATGGGCCAAAACACAGGAACGGGACTATGGCTACACCTTC
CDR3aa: CASSLWAKTQERDYGYTF

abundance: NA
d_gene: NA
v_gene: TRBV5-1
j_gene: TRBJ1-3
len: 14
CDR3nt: TGCGCCAGCAGCGACGTCAACTCTGGAAACACCATATATTTT
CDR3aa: CASSDVNSGNTIYF